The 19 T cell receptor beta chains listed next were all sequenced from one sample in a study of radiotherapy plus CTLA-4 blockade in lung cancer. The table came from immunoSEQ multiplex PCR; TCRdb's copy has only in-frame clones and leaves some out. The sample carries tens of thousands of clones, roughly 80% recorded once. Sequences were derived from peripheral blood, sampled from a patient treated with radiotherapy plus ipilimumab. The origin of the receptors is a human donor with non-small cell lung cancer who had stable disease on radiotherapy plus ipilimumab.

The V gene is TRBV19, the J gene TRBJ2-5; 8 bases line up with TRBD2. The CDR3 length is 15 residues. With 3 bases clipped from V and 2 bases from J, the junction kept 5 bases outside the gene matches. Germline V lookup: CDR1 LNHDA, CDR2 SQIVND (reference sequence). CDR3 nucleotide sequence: TGTGCCAGTAGTATCGCGGGGGGCAGTCAAGAGACCCAGTACTTC. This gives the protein CASSIAGGSQETQYF.

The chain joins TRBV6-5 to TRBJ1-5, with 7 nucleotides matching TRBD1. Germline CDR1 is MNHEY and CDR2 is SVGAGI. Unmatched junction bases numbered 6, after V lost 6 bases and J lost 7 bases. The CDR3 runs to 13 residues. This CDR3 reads CASSQDRAQPQHF. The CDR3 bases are TGTGCCAGCAGCCAAGACAGGGCCCAGCCCCAGCATTTT.

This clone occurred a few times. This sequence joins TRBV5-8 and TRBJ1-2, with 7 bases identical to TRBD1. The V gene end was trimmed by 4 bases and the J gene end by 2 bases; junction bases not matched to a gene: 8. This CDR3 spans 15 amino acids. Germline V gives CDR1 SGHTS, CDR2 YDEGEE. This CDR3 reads CASSHVTGRNYGYTF. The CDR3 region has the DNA TGTGCCAGCAGCCACGTGACAGGGCGAAACTATGGCTACACCTTC.

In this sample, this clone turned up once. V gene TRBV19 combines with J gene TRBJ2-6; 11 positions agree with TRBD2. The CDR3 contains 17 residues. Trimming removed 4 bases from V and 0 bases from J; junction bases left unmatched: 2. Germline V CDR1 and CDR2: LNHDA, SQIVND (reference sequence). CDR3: CASSSSGGGSGANVLTF. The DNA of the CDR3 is TGTGCCAGTAGTAGTAGCGGGGGGGGCTCTGGGGCCAACGTCCTGACTTTC.

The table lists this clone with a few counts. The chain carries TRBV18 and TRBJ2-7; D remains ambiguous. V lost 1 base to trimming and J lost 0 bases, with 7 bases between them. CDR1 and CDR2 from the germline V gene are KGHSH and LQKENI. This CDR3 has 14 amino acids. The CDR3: CASSPLPVSYEQYF. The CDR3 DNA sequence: TGTGCCAGCTCACCACTTCCTGTCTCCTACGAGCAGTACTTC.

CDR3 region: CASSLYRGGEKLFF. The CDR3 DNA reads TGTGCCAGCAGCTTGTACAGGGGGGGGGAAAAACTGTTTTTT. This rearrangement joins TRBV5-4 to TRBJ1-4; 8 positions match TRBD1. The CDR3 consists of 14 residues. The germline CDR1 and CDR2 sequences are SGHNT and YYREEE (reference sequence). V was clipped by 1 base and J by 8 bases; unmatched bases: 4.

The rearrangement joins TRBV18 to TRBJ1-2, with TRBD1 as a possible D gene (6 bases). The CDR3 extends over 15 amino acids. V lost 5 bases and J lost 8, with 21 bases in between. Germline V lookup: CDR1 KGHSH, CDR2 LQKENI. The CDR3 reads CASSTRDIGVGGYTF. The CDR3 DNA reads TGTGCCAGCTCAACTCGGGACATAGGTGTCGGGGGCTACACCTTC.

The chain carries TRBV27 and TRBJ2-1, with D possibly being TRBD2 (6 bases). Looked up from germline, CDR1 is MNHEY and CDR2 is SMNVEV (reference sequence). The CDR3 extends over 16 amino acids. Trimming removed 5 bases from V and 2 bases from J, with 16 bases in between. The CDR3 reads CASSRGSSGAYNEQFF. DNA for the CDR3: TGTGCCAGCAGTCGGGGTAGTAGCGGAGCCTACAATGAGCAGTTCTTC.

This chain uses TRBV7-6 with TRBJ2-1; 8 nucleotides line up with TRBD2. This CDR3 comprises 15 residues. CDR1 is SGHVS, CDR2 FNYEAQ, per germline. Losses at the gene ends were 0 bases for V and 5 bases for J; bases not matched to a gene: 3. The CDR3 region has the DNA TGTGCCAGCAGCTTAGCGCGGGGGGCACACAATGAGCAGTTCTTC. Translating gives CASSLARGAHNEQFF.

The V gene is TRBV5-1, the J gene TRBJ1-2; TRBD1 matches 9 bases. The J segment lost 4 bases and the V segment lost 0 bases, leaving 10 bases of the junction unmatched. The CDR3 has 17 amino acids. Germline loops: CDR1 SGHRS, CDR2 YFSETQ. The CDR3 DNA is TGCGCCAGCAGCTTGGATCGGGACAGGGCGACAGTCTATGGCTACACCTTC. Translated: CASSLDRDRATVYGYTF.

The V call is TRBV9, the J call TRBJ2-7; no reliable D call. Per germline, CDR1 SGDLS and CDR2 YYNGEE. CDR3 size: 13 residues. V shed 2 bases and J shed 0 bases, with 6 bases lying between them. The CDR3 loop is CASSVGSSYEQYF. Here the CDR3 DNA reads TGTGCCAGCAGCGTGGGTTCCTCCTACGAGCAGTACTTC.

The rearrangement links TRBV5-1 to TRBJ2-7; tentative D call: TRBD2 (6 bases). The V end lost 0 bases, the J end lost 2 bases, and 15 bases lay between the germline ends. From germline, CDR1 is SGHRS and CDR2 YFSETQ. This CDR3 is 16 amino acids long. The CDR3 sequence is CASSLGPRTTPYEQYF. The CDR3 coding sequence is TGCGCCAGCAGCTTGGGCCCGAGGACTACCCCCTACGAGCAGTACTTC. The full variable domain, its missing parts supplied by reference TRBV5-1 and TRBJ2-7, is KAGVTQTPRYLIKTRGQQVTLSCSPISGHRSVSWYQQTPGQGLQFLFEYFSETQRNKGNFPGRFSGRQFSNSRSEMNVSTLELGDSALYLCASSLGPRTTPYEQYFGPGTRLTVT.

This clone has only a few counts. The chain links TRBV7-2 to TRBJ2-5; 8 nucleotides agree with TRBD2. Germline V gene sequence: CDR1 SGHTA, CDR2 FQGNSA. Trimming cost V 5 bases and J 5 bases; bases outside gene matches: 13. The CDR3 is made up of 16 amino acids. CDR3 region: CASSKVGPASGETQYF. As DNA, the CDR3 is TGTGCCAGCAGCAAAGTGGGCCCCGCTAGCGGGGAGACCCAGTACTTC. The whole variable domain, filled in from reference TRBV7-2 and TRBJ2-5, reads GAGVSQSPSNKVTEKGKDVELRCDPISGHTALYWYRQSLGQGLEFLIYFQGNSAPDKSGLPSDRFSAERTGGSVSTLTIQRTQQEDSAVYLCASSKVGPASGETQYFGPGTRLLVL.

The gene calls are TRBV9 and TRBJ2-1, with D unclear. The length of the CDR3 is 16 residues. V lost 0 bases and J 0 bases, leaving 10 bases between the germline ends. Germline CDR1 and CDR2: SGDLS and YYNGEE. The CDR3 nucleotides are TGTGCCAGCAGCGTAGAAAGTAGTGGCTCCTACAATGAGCAGTTCTTC. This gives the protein CASSVESSGSYNEQFF.

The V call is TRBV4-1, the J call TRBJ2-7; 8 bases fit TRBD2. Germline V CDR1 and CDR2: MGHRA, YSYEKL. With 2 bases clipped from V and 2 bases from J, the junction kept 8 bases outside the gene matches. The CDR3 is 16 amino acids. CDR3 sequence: CASSQLPGLGTYEQYF. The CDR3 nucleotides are TGCGCCAGCAGCCAACTTCCGGGACTAGGGACCTACGAGCAGTACTTC.

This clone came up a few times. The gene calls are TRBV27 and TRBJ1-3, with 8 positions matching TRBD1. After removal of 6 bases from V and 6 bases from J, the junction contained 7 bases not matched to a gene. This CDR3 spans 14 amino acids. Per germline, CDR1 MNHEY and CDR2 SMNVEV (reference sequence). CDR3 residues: CASSMDRVQNTIYF. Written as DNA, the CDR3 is TGTGCCAGCAGCATGGACAGGGTCCAAAACACCATATATTTT.

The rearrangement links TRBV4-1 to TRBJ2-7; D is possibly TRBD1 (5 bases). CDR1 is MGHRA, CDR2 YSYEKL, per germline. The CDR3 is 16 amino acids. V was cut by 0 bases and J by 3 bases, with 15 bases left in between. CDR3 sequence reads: CASSQDWQQANYEQYF. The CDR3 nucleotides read TGCGCCAGCAGCCAAGATTGGCAACAGGCGAACTACGAGCAGTACTTC.

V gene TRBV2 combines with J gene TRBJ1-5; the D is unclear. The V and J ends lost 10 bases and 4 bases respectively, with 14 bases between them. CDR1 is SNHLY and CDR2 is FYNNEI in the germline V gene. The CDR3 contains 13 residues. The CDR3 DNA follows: TGTGCCACCCAAGCCGTGGGGAATCAGCCCCAGCATTTT. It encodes CATQAVGNQPQHF. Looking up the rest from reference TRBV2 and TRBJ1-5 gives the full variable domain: EPEVTQTPSHQVTQMGQEVILRCVPISNHLYFYWYRQILGQKVEFLVSFYNNEISEKSEIFDDQFSVERPDGSNFTLKIRSTKLEDSAMYFCATQAVGNQPQHFGDGTRLSIL.

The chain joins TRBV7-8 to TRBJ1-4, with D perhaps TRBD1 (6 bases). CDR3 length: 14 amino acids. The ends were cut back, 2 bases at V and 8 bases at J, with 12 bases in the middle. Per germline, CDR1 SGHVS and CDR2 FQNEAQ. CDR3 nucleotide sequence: TGTGCCAGCAGCTTAAGGGGGGCTGGGGAAAAACTGTTTTTT. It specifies CASSLRGAGEKLFF.